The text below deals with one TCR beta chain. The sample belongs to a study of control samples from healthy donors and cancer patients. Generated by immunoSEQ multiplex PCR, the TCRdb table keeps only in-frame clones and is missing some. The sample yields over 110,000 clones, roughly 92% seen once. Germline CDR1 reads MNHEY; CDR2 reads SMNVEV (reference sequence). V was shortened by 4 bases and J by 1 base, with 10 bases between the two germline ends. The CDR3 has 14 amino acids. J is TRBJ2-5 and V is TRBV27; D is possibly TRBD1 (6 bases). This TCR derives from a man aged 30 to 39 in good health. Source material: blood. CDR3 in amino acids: CASSYQGSQETQYF. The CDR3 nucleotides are TGTGCCAGCAGTTATCAGGGGTCCCAAGAGACCCAGTACTTC.